The table lists the clone carrying this T cell receptor (beta chain) with many counts. RNA transcripts gave rise to amplified TCR beta CDR3 regions. A set of HTBI primers served as the primers for a first-round RT-PCR of the TCR CDR3. TCRdb re-analysed the multiplex PCR reads in MiXCR, keeping a single row per CDR3 protein. This table holds approximately 590,000 distinct CDR3 sequences, about 45% found once. These data are taken from a study of T cells in Graves' hyperthyroidism and ophthalmopathy. V lost 3 bases and J 2 bases, leaving 7 bases between the germline ends. The CDR3 spans 13 residues. The sequence was collected from a woman under 30 with Graves' hyperthyroidism. The sample was peripheral blood or thyroid tissue (not recorded which). The genes are TRBV12-3 or TRBV12-4 and TRBJ2-5, with D perhaps TRBD2 (5 bases). The CDR3 nucleotides read TGTGCCAGCAGTTTTGAGCGGCAAGAGACCCAGTACTTC. Residues: CASSFERQETQYF.